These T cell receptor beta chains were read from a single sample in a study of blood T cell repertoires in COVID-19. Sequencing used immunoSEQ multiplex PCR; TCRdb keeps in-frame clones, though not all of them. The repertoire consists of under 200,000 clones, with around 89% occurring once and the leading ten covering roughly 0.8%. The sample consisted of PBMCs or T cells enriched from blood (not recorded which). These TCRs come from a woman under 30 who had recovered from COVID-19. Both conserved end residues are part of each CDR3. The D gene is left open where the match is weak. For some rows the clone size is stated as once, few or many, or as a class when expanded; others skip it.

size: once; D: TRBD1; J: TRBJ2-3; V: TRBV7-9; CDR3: CASSSGQYPYGHRGTQYF; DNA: TGTGCCAGCAGCTCGGGACAGTATCCGTATGGGCATAGGGGTACGCAGTATTTT
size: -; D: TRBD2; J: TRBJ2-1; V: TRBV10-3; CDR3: CAISPGTSGRDRYNEQFF; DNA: TGTGCCATCAGCCCCGGGACTAGCGGGAGAGATCGCTACAATGAGCAGTTCTTC
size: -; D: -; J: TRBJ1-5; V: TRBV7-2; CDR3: CASSLVRSGQPQHF; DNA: TGTGCCAGCAGCTTAGTCCGGAGCGGTCAGCCCCAGCATTTT
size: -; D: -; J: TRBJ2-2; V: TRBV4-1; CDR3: CASSQPPGGASVGELFF; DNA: TGCGCCAGCAGCCAACCACCTGGGGGGGCTAGTGTCGGGGAGCTGTTTTTT
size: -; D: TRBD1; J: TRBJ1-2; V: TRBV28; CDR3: CASSLRQGHGYTF; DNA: TGTGCCAGCAGTCTGCGACAGGGACATGGCTACACCTTC
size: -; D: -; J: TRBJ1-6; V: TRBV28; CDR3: CASSPRRGRTFNSPLHF; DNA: TGTGCCAGCAGTCCCCGTCGGGGTAGGACGTTTAATTCACCCCTCCACTTT
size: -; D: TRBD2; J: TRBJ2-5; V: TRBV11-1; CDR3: CASSVGLAGGETQYF; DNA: TGTGCCAGCAGCGTGGGACTAGCGGGAGGGGAGACCCAGTACTTC
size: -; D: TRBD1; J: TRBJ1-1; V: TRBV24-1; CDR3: CATSDRTGTEAFF; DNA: TGTGCCACCAGTGATCGGACAGGGACTGAAGCTTTCTTT
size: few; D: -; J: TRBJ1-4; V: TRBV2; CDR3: CASSEDRGTNEKLFF; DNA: TGTGCCAGCAGTGAAGACCGGGGGACTAATGAAAAACTGTTTTTT
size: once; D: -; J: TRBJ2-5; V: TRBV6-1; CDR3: CASSDPPGGAGETQYF; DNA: TGTGCCAGCAGTGATCCCCCGGGGGGCGCAGGAGAGACCCAGTACTTC
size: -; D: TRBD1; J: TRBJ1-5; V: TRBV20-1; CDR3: CSASSDREGDQPQHF; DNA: TGCAGTGCTAGTTCGGACAGGGAGGGGGATCAGCCCCAGCATTTT
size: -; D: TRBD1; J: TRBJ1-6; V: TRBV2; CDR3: CASGDRENSPLHF; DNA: TGTGCCAGCGGGGACAGGGAAAATTCACCCCTCCACTTT
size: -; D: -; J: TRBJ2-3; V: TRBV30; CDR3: CAWSGRLRTDTQYF; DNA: TGTGCCTGGAGTGGCAGGCTCCGCACAGATACGCAGTATTTT
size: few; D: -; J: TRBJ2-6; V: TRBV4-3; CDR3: CASSQEAGISGANVLTF; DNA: TGCGCCAGCAGCCAAGAAGCGGGTATCTCTGGGGCCAACGTCCTGACTTTC
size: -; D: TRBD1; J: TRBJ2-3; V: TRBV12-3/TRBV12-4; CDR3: CASSPQGDTQYF; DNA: TGTGCCAGCAGTCCACAGGGGGATACGCAGTATTTT
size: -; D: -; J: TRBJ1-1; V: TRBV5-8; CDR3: CATILRWNTEAFF; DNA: TGTGCCACGATACTAAGATGGAACACTGAAGCTTTCTTT
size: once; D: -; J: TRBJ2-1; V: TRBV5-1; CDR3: CASSYQGAGPEQFF; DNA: TGCGCCAGCAGCTACCAAGGGGCAGGACCTGAGCAGTTCTTC
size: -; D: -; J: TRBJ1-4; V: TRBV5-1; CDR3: CASSLAAGVGEKLFF; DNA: TGCGCCAGCAGCTTGGCAGCAGGGGTTGGTGAAAAACTGTTTTTT
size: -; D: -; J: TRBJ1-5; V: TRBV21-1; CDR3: CASSKTDRGAWPQHF; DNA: TGTGCCAGCAGCAAAACGGATCGCGGTGCGTGGCCCCAGCATTTT
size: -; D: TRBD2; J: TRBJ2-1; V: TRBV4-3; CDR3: CASSQEALTSGYYNEQFF; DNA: TGCGCCAGCAGCCAAGAAGCCCTGACTAGCGGGTACTACAATGAGCAGTTCTTC
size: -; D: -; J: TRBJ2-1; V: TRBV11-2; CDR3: CASSWSSYNEQFF; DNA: TGTGCCAGCAGCTGGAGCTCCTACAATGAGCAGTTCTTC
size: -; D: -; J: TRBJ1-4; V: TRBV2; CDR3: CASSGEANEKLFF; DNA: TGTGCCAGCAGTGGCGAGGCTAATGAAAAACTGTTTTTT
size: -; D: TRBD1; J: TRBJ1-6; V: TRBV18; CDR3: CASSPQGANNSPLHF; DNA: TGTGCCAGCTCACCACAGGGGGCTAATAATTCACCCCTCCACTTT
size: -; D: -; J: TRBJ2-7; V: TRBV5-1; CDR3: CASSEGGDLLWEQYF; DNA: TGCGCCAGCAGCGAGGGAGGAGACCTCCTCTGGGAGCAGTACTTC
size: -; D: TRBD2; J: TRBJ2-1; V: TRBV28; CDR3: CATNRLAGVWNEQFF; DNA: TGTGCCACCAACCGACTAGCGGGAGTGTGGAATGAGCAGTTCTTC
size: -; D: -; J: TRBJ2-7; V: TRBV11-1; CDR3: CASSLPGAGVYEQYF; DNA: TGTGCCAGCAGCCTACCCGGGGCAGGGGTCTACGAGCAGTACTTC
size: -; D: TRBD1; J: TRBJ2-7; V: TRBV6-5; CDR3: CASSPGTGSYYEQYF; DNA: TGTGCCAGCAGTCCCGGGACAGGGAGTTACTACGAGCAGTACTTC
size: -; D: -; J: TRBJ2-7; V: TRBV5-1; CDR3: CASNYYSFLHYEQYF; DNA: TGCGCCAGCAACTACTACTCCTTCCTCCATTACGAGCAGTACTTC
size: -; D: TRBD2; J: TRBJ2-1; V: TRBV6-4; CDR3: CASSGTSGSYNEQFF; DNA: TGTGCCAGCAGTGGGACTAGCGGGAGCTACAATGAGCAGTTCTTC
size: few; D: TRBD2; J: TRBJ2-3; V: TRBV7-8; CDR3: CASSLVRASGRTDTQYF; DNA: TGTGCCAGCAGCTTAGTAAGGGCTAGCGGGAGAACAGATACGCAGTATTTT
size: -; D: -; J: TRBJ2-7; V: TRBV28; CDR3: CASSLYPRVDSYEQYF; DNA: TGTGCCAGCAGTTTATACCCCAGGGTCGACTCCTACGAGCAGTACTTC
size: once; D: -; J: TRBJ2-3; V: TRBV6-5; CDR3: CASTLLESTDTQYF; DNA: TGTGCCAGTACTCTCTTAGAAAGCACAGATACGCAGTATTTT
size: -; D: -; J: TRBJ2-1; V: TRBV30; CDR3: CAWSLGAGYNEQFF; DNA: TGTGCCTGGAGTTTGGGAGCCGGCTACAATGAGCAGTTCTTC
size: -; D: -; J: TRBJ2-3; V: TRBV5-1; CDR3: CASSPGASTDTQYF; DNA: TGCGCCAGCAGCCCCGGTGCTAGCACAGATACGCAGTATTTT
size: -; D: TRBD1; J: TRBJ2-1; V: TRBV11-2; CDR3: CASSPDRVHEQFF; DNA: TGTGCCAGCAGCCCGGACAGGGTCCATGAGCAGTTCTTC
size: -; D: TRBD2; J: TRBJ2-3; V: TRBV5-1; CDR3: CASSLGLAGTDTQYF; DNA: TGCGCCAGCAGCTTGGGACTAGCGGGCACAGATACGCAGTATTTT
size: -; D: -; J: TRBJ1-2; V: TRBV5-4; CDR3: CASSLDGGGYTF; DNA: TGTGCCAGCAGCTTGGATGGGGGCGGCTACACCTTC
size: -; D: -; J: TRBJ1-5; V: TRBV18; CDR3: CASSGGLDYQPQHF; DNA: TGTGCCAGCTCAGGGGGACTGGACTATCAGCCCCAGCATTTT